Only a few counts were recorded for the clone carrying this T cell receptor (beta chain). Its antigen is as yet unknown. The V end lost 4 bases, the J end lost 10 bases, and 21 bases lay between the germline ends. The CDR3 consists of 15 residues. Germline-derived CDR1 and CDR2 are SGHNT and YYREEE (reference sequence). The investigators reverse transcribed all of the isolated RNA, so they sequenced expressed TCRB transcripts. Assay: immunoSEQ multiplex PCR; the TCRdb copy retains only in-frame clones and omits some. The sample has about 410,000 clones; approximately 15% are singletons. This sample is drawn from a study of beta chain features in type 1 diabetes. The study, taken as a whole, reports: VDJ junctions in type 1 diabetes patients carried more deletions and fewer insertions. It was among patients, rather than healthy donors, that naive, central memory and Treg TCRB repertoires appeared more similar. Cells with high TCR expression could be over-represented when cDNA is sequenced.

This clonotype was obtained from a man aged 25-45 years in good health. The genes are TRBV5-4 and TRBJ2-1, with D possibly called TRBD1 or TRBD2 (7 bases each). The specimen sequenced was naive CD4+ T cells from blood. The CDR3 spells CASSAAGTAGREQFF. In DNA form, the CDR3 reads TGTGCCAGCAGCGCTGCCGGGACAGCGGGGCGAGAGCAGTTCTTC.